What follows describes a single TCR beta chain. Antigen specificity is unknown. The data derive from a study of a mutant IDH1 vaccine in newly diagnosed glioma. About the study: Earlier care involved radiotherapy, temozolomide, or both, and the majority received both. V12 corresponded to week 35 and V13 to week 47.

Profiled with immunoSEQ multiplex PCR; TCRdb holds only in-frame clones, not every one. This sample has 30,000 to 35,000 clones; roughly nine tenths occur once, and the top ten carry about 2.3%. The sample's time point: week 47, end of study. With topical imiquimod, each dose of the vaccine consisted of 300 ug of mutant IDH1 20-mer peptide. CDR1 and CDR2 from the germline V gene are SGHRS and YFSETQ. This CDR3 comprises 18 residues. Trimming pared 3 bases from V and 6 bases from J, leaving 27 bases between. The chain links TRBV5-1 to TRBJ1-2; tentative D call: TRBD1 (6 bases). This receptor was obtained from a man aged 40-49 years with glioma. This material consisted of PBMCs, taken from a glioma patient whose treatment included an IDH1 peptide vaccine. CDR3: CASSSQWTVGGRANGYTF. CDR3 coding DNA: TGCGCCAGCAGCTCGCAGTGGACAGTGGGTGGTAGGGCAAATGGCTACACCTTC.